This TCR beta chain comes out of a study of shared clonotypes between healthy human individuals. Findings and caveats of the study: Naive subsets usually exceeded memory subsets in estimated richness.

This clone was recorded a few times. What it recognizes is unknown. Several immunoSEQ plates held equal portions of the genomic DNA taken from each subset. TCRdb's copy holds only in-frame clones and misses some; the assay was immunoSEQ multiplex PCR. The data show 650,000 to 800,000 clones, with roughly 94% seen just once and nearly 25% held by the top ten. Trimming left V 7 bases short and J 11 bases short, with 14 bases between. CDR3 length: 11 residues. CDR1 and CDR2 (germline): MNHEY, SVGAGI. CD45RO negativity and positive selection for CCR7 defined naive CD8 cells, a population that excluded terminally differentiated effector memory CD45RA+ cells.

The chain carries TRBV6-5 and TRBJ2-5, with a weak D call TRBD2 (5 bases). The sequenced sample consisted of naive CD8+ T cells sorted from blood. The origin of this receptor is a young man in good health. This chain's CDR3 is CASNYGLGQYF. The CDR3 DNA reads TGTGCCAGCAACTACGGACTGGGACAGTACTTC.